A selection of T cell receptor beta chains follows, all from one sample in a study of T cells in pancreatic ductal adenocarcinoma. Some clones are missing from TCRdb's copy, which holds only in-frame ones; the method was immunoSEQ multiplex PCR. The table has roughly 100,000 clones, about 95% seen once. The sequenced sample was PBMCs. The receptors were sampled from a human donor with pancreatic ductal adenocarcinoma. Both conserved end residues are part of each CDR3. The D gene is left open where the match is weak. A row's size may be missing; if present it is once, few, many or a size class.

abundance	v_gene	d_gene	j_gene	CDR3aa	CDR3nt
NA	TRBV10-3	TRBD2	TRBJ2-2	CAISAGGANTGELFF	TGTGCCATCAGCGCCGGGGGGGCGAACACCGGGGAGCTGTTTTTT
NA	TRBV29-1	TRBD2	TRBJ2-2	CSVGLQGGTGELFF	TGCAGCGTTGGTCTCCAGGGAGGGACCGGGGAGCTGTTTTTT
NA	TRBV2	NA	TRBJ1-2	CASSAWTIDGYTF	TGTGCCAGCAGCGCTTGGACAATTGATGGCTACACCTTC
NA	TRBV11-2	NA	TRBJ2-1	CASSFGRSEQFF	TGTGCCAGCAGCTTTGGTCGGAGTGAGCAGTTCTTC
once	TRBV30	NA	TRBJ2-1	CAWSVGAIGQFF	TGTGCCTGGAGTGTAGGAGCCATAGGGCAGTTCTTC
NA	TRBV6-5	TRBD2	TRBJ2-3	CASSPGGRADTQYF	TGTGCCAGCAGTCCGGGAGGGAGGGCAGATACGCAGTATTTT
NA	TRBV4-1	NA	TRBJ1-5	CASSLGQIGAYQPQHF	TGCGCCAGCAGCCTCGGACAGATTGGGGCCTATCAGCCCCAGCATTTT
NA	TRBV18	TRBD1	TRBJ1-5	CASSDGGRRQGSQPQHF	TGTGCCAGCTCAGATGGGGGCCGCCGACAGGGCAGTCAGCCCCAGCATTTT
NA	TRBV5-8	NA	TRBJ1-1	CASNRRQGDTEAFF	TGTGCCAGCAACCGACGACAAGGGGACACTGAAGCTTTCTTT
NA	TRBV5-1	NA	TRBJ2-2	CASSSWLNTGELFF	TGCGCCAGCAGCTCCTGGCTTAACACCGGGGAGCTGTTTTTT
NA	TRBV25-1	NA	TRBJ2-7	CASSAIYEQYF	TGTGCCAGCAGTGCCATCTACGAGCAGTACTTC
NA	TRBV7-6	TRBD2	TRBJ2-1	CASSLGGRAHEQFF	TGTGCCAGCAGCTTAGGCGGGAGGGCCCATGAGCAGTTCTTC
NA	TRBV27	NA	TRBJ2-1	CASREGAHNEQFF	TGTGCCAGCAGGGAGGGGGCACACAATGAGCAGTTCTTC
NA	TRBV6-1	TRBD1	TRBJ1-1	CASSARTGNTEAFF	TGTGCCAGCAGCGCGAGGACAGGGAACACTGAAGCTTTCTTT
NA	TRBV5-1	TRBD1	TRBJ2-1	CASNPGQGDNEQFF	TGCGCCAGCAACCCGGGACAGGGGGACAATGAGCAGTTCTTC
NA	TRBV27	NA	TRBJ2-5	CASSLSGGQETQYF	TGTGCCAGCAGTTTATCTGGCGGACAAGAGACCCAGTACTTC
NA	TRBV5-1	TRBD1	TRBJ2-1	CASSFGQGVIDEQFF	TGCGCCAGCAGCTTCGGACAGGGGGTAATCGATGAGCAGTTCTTC
NA	TRBV4-1	NA	TRBJ2-1	CASSPPGGPLGEQFF	TGCGCCAGCAGCCCTCCCGGGGGGCCACTCGGGGAGCAGTTCTTC
NA	TRBV14	NA	TRBJ2-3	CASSQDSWARPTDTQYF	TGTGCCAGCAGCCAAGATAGTTGGGCTCGGCCGACAGATACGCAGTATTTT
NA	TRBV10-3	NA	TRBJ2-3	CAISDGGGSTDTQYF	TGTGCCATCAGTGACGGAGGCGGGAGCACAGATACGCAGTATTTT
NA	TRBV5-1	TRBD1	TRBJ1-3	CASRGQESSGNTIYF	TGCGCCAGCAGGGGACAGGAGAGCTCTGGAAACACCATATATTTT
NA	TRBV9	NA	TRBJ2-7	CASSVEGATAGWGYEQYF	TGTGCCAGCAGCGTAGAGGGGGCGACGGCGGGATGGGGTTACGAGCAGTACTTC
NA	TRBV27	TRBD2	TRBJ2-7	CASSQTGLVSYEQYF	TGTGCCAGCAGTCAAACCGGACTAGTCTCCTACGAGCAGTACTTC
NA	TRBV7-8	NA	TRBJ1-1	CASSPTRTEAFF	TGTGCCAGCAGCCCTACCCGCACTGAAGCTTTCTTT
NA	TRBV5-1	NA	TRBJ2-7	CASSLDGSSYEQYF	TGCGCCAGCAGCTTGGACGGGTCTTCCTACGAGCAGTACTTC
NA	TRBV6-1	NA	TRBJ2-4	CASSEGGWDIQYF	TGTGCCAGCAGTGAAGGCGGGTGGGACATTCAGTACTTC
NA	TRBV30	TRBD1	TRBJ1-1	CAWTTGQGRTEAFF	TGTGCCTGGACTACGGGACAGGGCCGAACTGAAGCTTTCTTT
NA	TRBV2	TRBD2	TRBJ2-5	CASSEEFGPSGRETQYF	TGTGCCAGCAGTGAGGAGTTCGGCCCTAGCGGGCGGGAGACCCAGTACTTC
once	TRBV28	TRBD1	TRBJ1-2	CASSREGAGGYTF	TGTGCCAGTTCACGGGAGGGGGCGGGAGGCTACACCTTC
once	TRBV7-2	TRBD2	TRBJ2-1	CASSSWTSGRATEQFF	TGTGCCAGCAGCTCCTGGACTAGCGGGAGGGCCACTGAGCAGTTCTTC
NA	TRBV29-1	NA	TRBJ2-7	CSVERQGGNEQYF	TGCAGCGTTGAGAGGCAGGGGGGTAACGAGCAGTACTTC
NA	TRBV4-1	NA	TRBJ2-5	CASSQVPGARETQYF	TGCGCCAGCAGCCAAGTACCGGGAGCGAGAGAGACCCAGTACTTC
NA	TRBV6-4	NA	TRBJ2-5	CASSVQPGETQYF	TGTGCCAGCAGCGTGCAACCGGGGGAGACCCAGTACTTC
NA	TRBV5-5	TRBD1	TRBJ2-7	CASSRWTGLEQYF	TGTGCCAGCAGCCGATGGACAGGGCTCGAGCAGTACTTC
NA	TRBV7-3	NA	TRBJ2-3	CASSLGRNTDTQYF	TGTGCCAGCAGCTTGGGGAGGAACACAGATACGCAGTATTTT
NA	TRBV28	NA	TRBJ2-7	CASSSGGIAAGEQYF	TGTGCCAGCAGTTCTGGGGGGATCGCGGCGGGCGAGCAGTACTTC
NA	TRBV4-1	TRBD1	TRBJ1-2	CASSQADREYYGYTF	TGCGCCAGCAGCCAAGCGGACAGGGAATACTATGGCTACACCTTC
NA	TRBV18	NA	TRBJ2-2	CASSPPNTGELFF	TGTGCCAGCTCACCCCCTAACACCGGGGAGCTGTTTTTT
once	TRBV30	NA	TRBJ1-3	CAWGSGPLSYTIYF	TGTGCCTGGGGCTCTGGCCCTCTGTCGTACACCATATATTTT
NA	TRBV11-2	NA	TRBJ2-7	CASSLGSGGQGEQYF	TGTGCCAGCAGCCTAGGGAGCGGAGGGCAAGGGGAGCAGTACTTC
NA	TRBV18	NA	TRBJ2-3	CASTRVASTDTQYF	TGTGCCAGCACCAGGGTGGCTAGCACAGATACGCAGTATTTT
NA	TRBV7-2	TRBD1	TRBJ1-2	CASSSQGAGYGYTF	TGTGCCAGCAGCAGCCAGGGGGCAGGCTATGGCTACACCTTC
few	TRBV7-9	NA	TRBJ2-1	CASSRTLEGQHNEQFF	TGTGCCAGCAGCCGCACCTTGGAGGGCCAACACAATGAGCAGTTCTTC
NA	TRBV19	TRBD2	TRBJ2-1	CASSVLAGAHNEQFF	TGTGCCAGTAGTGTACTAGCGGGAGCGCACAATGAGCAGTTCTTC
NA	TRBV2	TRBD1	TRBJ1-2	CASSRDRGPSGGYTF	TGTGCCAGCAGTCGGGACAGGGGCCCCTCGGGGGGCTACACCTTC
NA	TRBV7-2	NA	TRBJ2-7	CASSPGLHSYEQYF	TGTGCCAGCAGCCCCGGACTCCACTCCTACGAGCAGTACTTC
NA	TRBV30	NA	TRBJ1-1	CAWGQNTEAFF	TGTGCCTGGGGGCAGAACACTGAAGCTTTCTTT
NA	TRBV18	NA	TRBJ1-1	CASSLDSLNTEAFF	TGTGCCAGCTCACTCGACAGTCTGAACACTGAAGCTTTCTTT
NA	TRBV9	NA	TRBJ1-2	CASSADLEGLRYGYTF	TGTGCCAGCAGCGCCGATCTGGAGGGACTGAGGTATGGCTACACCTTC